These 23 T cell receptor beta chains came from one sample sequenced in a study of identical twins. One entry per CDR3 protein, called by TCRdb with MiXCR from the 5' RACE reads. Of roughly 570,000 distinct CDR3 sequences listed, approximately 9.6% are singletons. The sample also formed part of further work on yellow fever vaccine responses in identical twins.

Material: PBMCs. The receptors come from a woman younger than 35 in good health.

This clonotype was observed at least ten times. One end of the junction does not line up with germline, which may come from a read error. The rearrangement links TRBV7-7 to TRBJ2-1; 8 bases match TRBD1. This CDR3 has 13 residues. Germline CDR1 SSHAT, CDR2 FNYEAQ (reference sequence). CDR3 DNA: TGTGCTAGCAGCTACGGACAGGGCTATGAGCAGTTCTTC. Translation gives CASSYGQGYEQFF.

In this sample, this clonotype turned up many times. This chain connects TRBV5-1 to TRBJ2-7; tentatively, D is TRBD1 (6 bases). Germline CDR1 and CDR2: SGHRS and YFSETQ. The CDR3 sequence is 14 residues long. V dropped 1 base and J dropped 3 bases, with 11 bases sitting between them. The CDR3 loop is CASSLLVDSYEQYF. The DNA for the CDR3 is TGCGCCAGCAGCTTGTTGGTGGACAGCTACGAGCAGTACTTC.

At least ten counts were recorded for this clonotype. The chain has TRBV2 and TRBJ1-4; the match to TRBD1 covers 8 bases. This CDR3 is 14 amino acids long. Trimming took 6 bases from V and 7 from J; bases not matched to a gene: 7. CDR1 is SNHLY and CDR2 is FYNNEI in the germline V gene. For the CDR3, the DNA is TGTGCCAGCAGGGCCCAGGGGGCGAGTGAAAAACTGTTTTTT. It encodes CASRAQGASEKLFF.

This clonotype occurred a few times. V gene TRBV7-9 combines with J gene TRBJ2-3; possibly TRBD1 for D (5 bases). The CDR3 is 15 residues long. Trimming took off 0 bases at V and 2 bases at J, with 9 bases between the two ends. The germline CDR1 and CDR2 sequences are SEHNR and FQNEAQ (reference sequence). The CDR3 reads CASSLAAGLTDTQYF. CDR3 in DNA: TGTGCCAGCAGCTTAGCGGCAGGGCTCACAGATACGCAGTATTTT. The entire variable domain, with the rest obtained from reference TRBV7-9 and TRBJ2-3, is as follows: DTGVSQNPRHKITKRGQNVTFRCDPISEHNRLYWYRQTLGQGPEFLTYFQNEAQLEKSRLLSDRFSAERPKGSFSTLEIQRTEQGDSAMYLCASSLAAGLTDTQYFGPGTRLTVL.

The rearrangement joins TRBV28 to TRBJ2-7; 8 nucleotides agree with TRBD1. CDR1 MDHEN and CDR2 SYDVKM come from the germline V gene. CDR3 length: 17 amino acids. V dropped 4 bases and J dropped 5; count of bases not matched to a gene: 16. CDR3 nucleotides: TGTGCCAGCAGTTGGCCTCTTCGCGGACAGGGTGTCCACGAGCAGTACTTC. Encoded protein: CASSWPLRGQGVHEQYF.

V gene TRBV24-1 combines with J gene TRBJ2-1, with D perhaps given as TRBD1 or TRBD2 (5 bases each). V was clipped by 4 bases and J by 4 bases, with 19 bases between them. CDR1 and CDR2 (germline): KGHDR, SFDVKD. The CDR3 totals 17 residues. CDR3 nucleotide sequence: TGTGCCACCAGTGACCCTACTCCAGAGGGGCCATACAATGAGCAGTTCTTC. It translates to CATSDPTPEGPYNEQFF.

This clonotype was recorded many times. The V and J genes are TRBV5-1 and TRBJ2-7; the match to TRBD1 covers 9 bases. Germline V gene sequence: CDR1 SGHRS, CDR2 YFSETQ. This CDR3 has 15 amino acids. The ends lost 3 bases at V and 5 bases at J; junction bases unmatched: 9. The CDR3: CASSSGQGNFHEQYF. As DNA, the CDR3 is TGCGCCAGCAGCTCCGGACAGGGGAACTTCCACGAGCAGTACTTC.

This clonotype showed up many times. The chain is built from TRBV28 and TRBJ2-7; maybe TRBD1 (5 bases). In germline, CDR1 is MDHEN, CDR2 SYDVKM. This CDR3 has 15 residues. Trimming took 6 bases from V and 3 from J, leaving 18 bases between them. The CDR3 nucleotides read TGTGCCAGCAGCCCCCCGACAGTCCAGCACTACGAGCAGTACTTC. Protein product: CASSPPTVQHYEQYF.

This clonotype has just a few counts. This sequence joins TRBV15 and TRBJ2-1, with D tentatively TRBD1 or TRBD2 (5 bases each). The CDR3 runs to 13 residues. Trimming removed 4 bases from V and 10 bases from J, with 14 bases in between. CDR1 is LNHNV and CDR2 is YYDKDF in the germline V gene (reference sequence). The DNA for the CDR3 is TGTGCCACCAGCAAAGAGACCCGGGGCGAGCAGTTCTTC. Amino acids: CATSKETRGEQFF.

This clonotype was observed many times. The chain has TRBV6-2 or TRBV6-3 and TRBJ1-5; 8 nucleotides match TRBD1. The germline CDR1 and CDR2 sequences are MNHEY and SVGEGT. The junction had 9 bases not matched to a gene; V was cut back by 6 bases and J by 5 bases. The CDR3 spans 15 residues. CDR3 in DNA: TGTGCCAGCAGCTCCGGGACAGGTCACGATCAGCCCCAGCATTTT. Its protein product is CASSSGTGHDQPQHF.

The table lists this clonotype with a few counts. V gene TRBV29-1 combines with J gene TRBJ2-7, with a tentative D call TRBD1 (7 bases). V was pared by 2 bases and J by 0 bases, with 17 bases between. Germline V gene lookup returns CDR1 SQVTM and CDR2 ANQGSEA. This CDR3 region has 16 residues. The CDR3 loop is CSVEPEGTGASYEQYF. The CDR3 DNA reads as TGCAGCGTTGAACCGGAGGGAACAGGGGCCTCCTACGAGCAGTACTTC.

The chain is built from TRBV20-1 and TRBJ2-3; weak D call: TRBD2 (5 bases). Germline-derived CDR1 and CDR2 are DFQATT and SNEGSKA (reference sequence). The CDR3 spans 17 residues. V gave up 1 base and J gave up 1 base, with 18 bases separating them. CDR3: CSARAPKYGKGTDTQYF. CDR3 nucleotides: TGCAGTGCTAGAGCCCCCAAATACGGGAAGGGCACAGATACGCAGTATTTT.

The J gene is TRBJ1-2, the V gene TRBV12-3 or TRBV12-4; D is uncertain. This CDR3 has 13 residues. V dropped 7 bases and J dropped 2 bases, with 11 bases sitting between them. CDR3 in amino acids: CASTSRPNYGYTF. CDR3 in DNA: TGTGCCAGCACCTCCAGGCCCAACTATGGCTACACCTTC.

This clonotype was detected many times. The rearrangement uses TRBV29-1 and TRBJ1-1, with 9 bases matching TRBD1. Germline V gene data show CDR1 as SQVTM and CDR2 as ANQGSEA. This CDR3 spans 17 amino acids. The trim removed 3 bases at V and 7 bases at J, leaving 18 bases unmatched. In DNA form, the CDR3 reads TGCAGCGTTGATTTGGGAACTACAGGGGGCTTTTTAGGTGAAGCTTTCTTT. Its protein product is CSVDLGTTGGFLGEAFF.

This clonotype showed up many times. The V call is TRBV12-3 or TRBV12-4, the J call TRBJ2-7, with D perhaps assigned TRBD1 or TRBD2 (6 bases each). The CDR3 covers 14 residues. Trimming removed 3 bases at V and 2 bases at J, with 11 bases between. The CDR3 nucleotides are TGTGCCAGCAGTTTTCCGGGGGCCCCCTACGAGCAGTACTTC. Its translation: CASSFPGAPYEQYF.

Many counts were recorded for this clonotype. CDR3 sequence reads: CAWTPGTGELFF. As DNA, the CDR3 is TGTGCCTGGACCCCGGGCACCGGGGAGCTGTTTTTT. V usage is TRBV30 and J usage is TRBJ2-2; D uncertain. This CDR3 has 12 amino acids. From germline, CDR1 is GTSNPN and CDR2 SVGIG (reference sequence). V lost 4 bases to trimming and J lost 4 bases, with 7 bases between them.

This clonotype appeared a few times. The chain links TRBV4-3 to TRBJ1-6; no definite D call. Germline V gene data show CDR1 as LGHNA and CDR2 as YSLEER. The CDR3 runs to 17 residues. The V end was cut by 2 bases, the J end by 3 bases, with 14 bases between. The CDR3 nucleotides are TGCGCCAGCAGCCAATCCAGGACGTTCTACTATAATTCACCCCTCCACTTT. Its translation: CASSQSRTFYYNSPLHF.

The CDR3 region is CASSEARGNPYNEQFF. The CDR3 DNA sequence: TGTGCCAGCAGTGAAGCGCGGGGGAATCCCTACAATGAGCAGTTCTTC. The chain recombines TRBV2 with TRBJ2-1; TRBD2 agrees at 7 bases. V shed 0 bases, J shed 2 bases, and the junction held 4 bases outside the gene matches. The CDR3 consists of 16 residues. Looked up from germline, CDR1 is SNHLY and CDR2 is FYNNEI.

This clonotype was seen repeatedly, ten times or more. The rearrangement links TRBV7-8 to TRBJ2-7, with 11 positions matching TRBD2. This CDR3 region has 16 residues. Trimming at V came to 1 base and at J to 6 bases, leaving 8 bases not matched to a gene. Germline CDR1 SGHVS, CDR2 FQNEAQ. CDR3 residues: CASSLVVSGRATEQYF. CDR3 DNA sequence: TGTGCCAGCAGCTTAGTAGTTAGCGGGAGGGCCACCGAGCAGTACTTC.

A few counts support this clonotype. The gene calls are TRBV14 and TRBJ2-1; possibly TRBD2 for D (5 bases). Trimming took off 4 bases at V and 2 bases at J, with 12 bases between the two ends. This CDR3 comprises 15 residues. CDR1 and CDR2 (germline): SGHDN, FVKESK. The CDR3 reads CASSPRTLAYNEQFF. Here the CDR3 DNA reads TGTGCCAGCAGCCCCAGGACTTTGGCCTACAATGAGCAGTTCTTC.

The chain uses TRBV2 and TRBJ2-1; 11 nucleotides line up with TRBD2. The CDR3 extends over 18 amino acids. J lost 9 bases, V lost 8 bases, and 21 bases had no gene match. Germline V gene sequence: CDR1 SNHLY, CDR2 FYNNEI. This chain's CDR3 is CASGRVAGGPSQVGEQFF. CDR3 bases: TGTGCCAGCGGGAGGGTAGCGGGAGGGCCATCTCAAGTCGGTGAGCAGTTCTTC. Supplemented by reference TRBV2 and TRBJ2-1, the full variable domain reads EPEVTQTPSHQVTQMGQEVILRCVPISNHLYFYWYRQILGQKVEFLVSFYNNEISEKSEIFDDQFSVERPDGSNFTLKIRSTKLEDSAMYFCASGRVAGGPSQVGEQFFGPGTRLTVL.

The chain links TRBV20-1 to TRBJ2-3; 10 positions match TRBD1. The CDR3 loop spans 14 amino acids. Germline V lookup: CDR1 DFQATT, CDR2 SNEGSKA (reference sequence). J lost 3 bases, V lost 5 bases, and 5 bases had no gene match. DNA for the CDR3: TGCAGTGCTCTCCGGGACAGGGGTACAGATACGCAGTATTTT. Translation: CSALRDRGTDTQYF.

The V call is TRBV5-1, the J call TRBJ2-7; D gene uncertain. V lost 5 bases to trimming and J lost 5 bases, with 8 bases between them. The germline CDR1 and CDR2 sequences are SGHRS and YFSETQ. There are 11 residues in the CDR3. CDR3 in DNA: TGCGCCAGCAGGGCTGAGCACGAGCAGTACTTC. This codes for CASRAEHEQYF.